This T cell receptor (beta chain) was sequenced in a study of CD8+ T cells in alopecia areata. Study observations and caveats: Normal scalp had lower clonality than lesional scalp, with alopecia totalis/universalis lesions showing this most strongly.

The CDR3 spans 15 residues. CDR1 is SGHVS, CDR2 FQNEAQ, per germline. V was clipped by 5 bases and J by 4 bases; unmatched bases: 7. On this clone itself: Its antigen is currently unknown.

Sequencing templates came from extracted RNA that was reverse transcribed into cDNA. Profiled with immunoSEQ multiplex PCR; TCRdb holds only in-frame clones, not every one. Of 30,000 to 40,000 clones listed, about three quarters are singletons. The sequenced material came from NKG2D-low CD8+ T cells sorted from blood. The receptor's source is a human donor with alopecia areata. The chain recombines TRBV7-8 with TRBJ2-7; 11 positions agree with TRBD2. This CDR3 is CASSLGLAGHYEQYF. CDR3 DNA sequence: TGTGCCAGCAGCCTCGGACTAGCGGGCCATTACGAGCAGTACTTC.